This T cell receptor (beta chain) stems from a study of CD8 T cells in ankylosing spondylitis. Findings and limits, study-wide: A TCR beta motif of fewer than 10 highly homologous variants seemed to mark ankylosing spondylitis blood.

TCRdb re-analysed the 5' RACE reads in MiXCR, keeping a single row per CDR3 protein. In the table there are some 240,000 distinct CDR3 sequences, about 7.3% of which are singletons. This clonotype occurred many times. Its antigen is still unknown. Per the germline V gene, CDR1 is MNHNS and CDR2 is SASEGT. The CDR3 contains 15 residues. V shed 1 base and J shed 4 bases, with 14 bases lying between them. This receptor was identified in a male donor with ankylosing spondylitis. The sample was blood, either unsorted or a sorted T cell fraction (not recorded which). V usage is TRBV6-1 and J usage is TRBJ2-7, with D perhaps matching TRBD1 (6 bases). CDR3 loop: CASSEVPGEIYEQYF. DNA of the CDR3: TGTGCCAGCAGTGAAGTGCCAGGGGAAATTTACGAGCAGTACTTC.